Listed here are 27 T cell receptor beta chains from one sample, sequenced in a study of cytomegalovirus exposure and HLA in healthy donors. The PCR made use of 60 Vbeta and 13 Jbeta primers. Some clones are missing from TCRdb's copy, which holds only in-frame ones; the method was immunoSEQ multiplex PCR. The top ten clones hold over 1.5% of a sample with some 190,000 clones, about four fifths of them seen once. The sample comprised PBMCs. Every receptor here comes from a man in his forties in good health and CMV-seropositive.

The gene calls are TRBV19 and TRBJ2-6; D may be TRBD2 (6 bases). This CDR3 region has 15 residues. Germline V gene lookup returns CDR1 LNHDA and CDR2 SQIVND (reference sequence). Between the trimmed V and J ends, which lost 3 bases and 0 bases, there was a span of 6 bases. This CDR3 is CASSIGGSGANVLTF. The CDR3 nucleotides are TGTGCCAGTAGTATCGGGGGCTCTGGGGCCAACGTCCTGACTTTC.

The chain links TRBV6-1 to TRBJ2-7; the D gene is possibly TRBD1 (5 bases). The CDR3 sequence is 18 residues long. The V end lost 3 bases, the J end lost 1 base, and 22 bases lay between the germline ends. CDR1 is MNHNS and CDR2 is SASEGT in the germline V gene. The CDR3 reads CASSDQPRGRALSYEQYF. CDR3 bases: TGTGCCAGCAGTGATCAACCTAGGGGCCGGGCCCTTTCCTACGAGCAGTACTTC.

The genes are TRBV28 and TRBJ2-7; 14 bases align to TRBD2. J lost 4 bases, V lost 3 bases, and 5 bases had no gene match. CDR3 length: 16 amino acids. From germline, CDR1 is MDHEN and CDR2 SYDVKM. The DNA for the CDR3 is TGTGCCAGCAGTTTCCGACTAGCGGGAGGGAATTACGAGCAGTACTTC. It specifies CASSFRLAGGNYEQYF.

The chain employs TRBV27 and TRBJ2-1; 12 bases match TRBD1. Trimming took 0 bases from V and 3 from J; bases not matched to a gene: 3. CDR3 length: 17 residues. The V gene's germline CDR1 is MNHEY and CDR2 SMNVEV (reference sequence). The CDR3 DNA sequence: TGTGCCAGCAGTTTATCCTGGGACAGGGGGCTCTACAATGAGCAGTTCTTC. Its translation is CASSLSWDRGLYNEQFF.

The chain recombines TRBV6-6 with TRBJ1-6, with D possibly matching TRBD1 (5 bases). Deletions cut 8 bases from V and 4 bases from J, with 12 bases between. Germline V gene data show CDR1 as MNHNY and CDR2 as SVGAGI (reference sequence). The CDR3 has 14 amino acids. Written as DNA, the CDR3 is TGTGCCAGCCTACAGGAAAATTATAATTCACCCCTCCACTTT. Its translation: CASLQENYNSPLHF.

The chain uses TRBV5-1 and TRBJ2-3; 14 positions match TRBD2. Germline values: CDR1 SGHRS, CDR2 YFSETQ. The J segment lost 1 base and the V segment lost 3 bases, leaving 10 bases of the junction unmatched. This CDR3 has 19 residues. This CDR3 is CASSYGTSGSGVGTDTQYF. CDR3 nucleotides: TGCGCCAGCAGCTACGGGACTAGCGGGAGCGGCGTGGGCACAGATACGCAGTATTTT.

V is TRBV29-1 and J is TRBJ2-2; 10 bases match TRBD1. The CDR3 consists of 15 residues. V lost 4 bases to trimming and J lost 3 bases; unmatched junction nucleotides: 5. CDR1 is SQVTM and CDR2 is ANQGSEA in the germline V gene. Written as DNA, the CDR3 is TGCAGCGTTGCTAGGGGGACAGGGGACACCGGGGAGCTGTTTTTT. This codes for CSVARGTGDTGELFF.

This clone appeared a single time. One end of the junction is discordant with germline, which a read error may explain. The genes are TRBV5-1 and TRBJ2-7; 9 bases match TRBD2. There are 17 residues in the CDR3. Germline CDR1 reads SGHRS; CDR2 reads YFSETQ. CDR3 in DNA: TGCGCCACCAGCAGGGGGGACTTAGCGGGAGTCTCCTACGAGCAGTACTTC. Protein: CATSRGDLAGVSYEQYF.

The genes are TRBV11-3 and TRBJ2-1; 7 bases fit TRBD1. Germline V gene sequence: CDR1 SGHNT, CDR2 YENEEA. The length of the CDR3 is 13 residues. Unmatched junction bases numbered 4, after V lost 5 bases and J lost 6 bases. CDR3 loop: CASSPDRVNEQFF. The CDR3, as DNA: TGTGCCAGCAGCCCTGACAGGGTCAATGAGCAGTTCTTC.

This clone was picked up one time. V usage is TRBV7-9 and J usage is TRBJ1-2, with a tentative D call TRBD1 (5 bases). The germline V gene has CDR1 SEHNR and CDR2 FQNEAQ (reference sequence). The CDR3 length is 15 residues. V gave up 4 bases and J gave up 7 bases, with 19 bases separating them. For the CDR3, the DNA is TGTGCCAGCAGCTCCCCTAGGGCCCCTGGGGCTGGCTACACCTTC. It specifies CASSSPRAPGAGYTF.

The count of this clone is one. The chain is built from TRBV30 and TRBJ2-1; tentatively, D is TRBD2 (6 bases). There are 14 residues in the CDR3. Germline V lookup: CDR1 GTSNPN, CDR2 SVGIG (reference sequence). V gave up 5 bases and J gave up 1 base, with 12 bases separating them. DNA of the CDR3: TGTGCCTGGGGCCATGGGGGGTCCTACAATGAGCAGTTCTTC. Protein sequence: CAWGHGGSYNEQFF. The full variable domain, in which reference TRBV30 and TRBJ2-1 provide the parts outside the CDR3, is SQTIHQWPATLVQPVGSPLSLECTVEGTSNPNLYWYRQAAGRGLQLLFYSVGIGQISSEVPQNLSASRPQDRQFILSSKKLLLSDSGFYLCAWGHGGSYNEQFFGPGTRLTVL.

The genes are TRBV5-1 and TRBJ2-3, with D perhaps TRBD2 (6 bases). The V end lost 2 bases, the J end lost 1 base, and 14 bases lay between the germline ends. The CDR3 has 16 amino acids. The germline gives CDR1 SGHRS, CDR2 YFSETQ. CDR3 sequence (DNA): TGCGCCAGCAGCTTCCTATGGCGGGGACGCACAGATACGCAGTATTTT. The encoded protein is CASSFLWRGRTDTQYF.

The chain has TRBV30 and TRBJ1-5; a possible D gene is TRBD1 (5 bases). V was cut by 0 bases and J by 4 bases, with 19 bases left in between. This CDR3 has 17 amino acids. Per germline, CDR1 GTSNPN and CDR2 SVGIG (reference sequence). The CDR3 coding sequence is TGTGCCTGGAGTGTCGGGCCAGGGTGGCGGCAAAATCAGCCCCAGCATTTT. Protein sequence: CAWSVGPGWRQNQPQHF.

The genes are TRBV13 and TRBJ1-2; no firm D call. Germline V lookup: CDR1 PRHDT, CDR2 FYEKMQ (reference sequence). The CDR3 runs 16 residues. Between the trimmed V and J ends, which lost 5 bases and 7 bases, there was a span of 23 bases. In nucleotides, the CDR3 is TGTGCCAGCAGCCGCGGGCAGGAAGGAACTATAGCTGGCTACACCTTC. Encoded protein: CASSRGQEGTIAGYTF.

The V and J genes are TRBV6-4 and TRBJ2-5, with TRBD1 identical over 9 bases. The DNA end favors TRBJ2-7, so the J call may be wrong. This CDR3 contains 15 residues. Germline V lookup: CDR1 MRHNA, CDR2 SNTAGT. CDR3 loop: CASSGQGQGLHEQYF. Written as DNA, the CDR3 is TGTGCCAGCAGTGGGCAGGGACAGGGACTCCACGAGCAGTACTTC.

CDR3 DNA sequence: TGTGCCAGCAGCCCCCCGCAGGGTAATGGAAACACCATATATTTT. Translating gives CASSPPQGNGNTIYF. V is TRBV28 and J is TRBJ1-3, with D perhaps matching TRBD1 (5 bases). The CDR3 sequence is 15 residues long. V shed 6 bases and J shed 3 bases, with 15 bases lying between them. CDR1 is MDHEN and CDR2 is SYDVKM in the germline V gene.

The table lists this clone with a few counts. The chain carries TRBV29-1 and TRBJ2-7; D is perhaps TRBD1 (5 bases). The germline CDR1 and CDR2 sequences are SQVTM and ANQGSEA. This CDR3 has 11 residues. Trimming removed 7 bases from V and 7 bases from J, with 14 bases in between. The CDR3 spells CSAVRDLEQYF. The CDR3 DNA reads as TGCAGCGCGGTCAGGGATCTTGAGCAGTACTTC.

The V gene is TRBV30, the J gene TRBJ2-2; D gene uncertain. The CDR3 is 13 amino acids. CDR1 and CDR2 from the germline V gene are GTSNPN and SVGIG (reference sequence). Trimming removed 0 bases from V and 7 bases from J, with 9 bases in between. The CDR3 coding sequence is TGTGCCTGGAGTGTACTTTCGGGCGGGGAGCTGTTTTTT. Translated: CAWSVLSGGELFF.

V usage is TRBV6-5 and J usage is TRBJ2-7, with TRBD1 matching over 7 bases. CDR3 length: 14 amino acids. Unmatched junction bases numbered 7, after V lost 4 bases and J lost 4 bases. Germline V gene sequence: CDR1 MNHEY, CDR2 SVGAGI. The CDR3: CASSFNGQEYEQYF. The CDR3 DNA reads TGTGCCAGCAGTTTTAACGGACAGGAGTACGAGCAGTACTTC.

The V call is TRBV7-8, the J call TRBJ2-3; maybe TRBD1 (7 bases). The germline V and J ends were trimmed by 8 bases and 2 bases, with 20 bases remaining between them. The germline V gene encodes CDR1 SGHVS and CDR2 FQNEAQ. This CDR3 has 16 amino acids. CDR3 residues: CASGVGSRGYTDTQYF. CDR3 coding DNA: TGTGCCAGCGGTGTCGGGAGCAGGGGGTACACAGATACGCAGTATTTT.

The chain has TRBV11-1 and TRBJ1-6; a weak D match, TRBD1 (5 bases). The CDR3 sequence is 14 residues long. Germline V gene sequence: CDR1 SGHAT, CDR2 FQDESV (reference sequence). Trimming took off 2 bases at V and 7 bases at J, with 9 bases between the two ends. The CDR3 DNA sequence: TGTGCCAGCAGCTTATATGACAGAAATTCACCCCTCCACTTT. Translation: CASSLYDRNSPLHF.

This sequence joins TRBV5-1 and TRBJ1-1; a possible D gene is TRBD1 (5 bases). V shed 1 base and J shed 0 bases, with 16 bases lying between them. This CDR3 has 17 amino acids. Germline values: CDR1 SGHRS, CDR2 YFSETQ. The CDR3 sequence: CASSLSLGGRMNTEAFF. Here the CDR3 DNA reads TGCGCCAGCAGCTTGAGTCTGGGGGGAAGAATGAACACTGAAGCTTTCTTT.

This chain joins TRBV9 and TRBJ2-5; 10 nucleotides line up with TRBD2. Trimming took 0 bases from V and 2 from J; bases not matched to a gene: 4. The CDR3 contains 16 residues. Germline CDR1 and CDR2: SGDLS and YYNGEE. DNA of the CDR3: TGTGCCAGCAGCGTAGTCGGAGCGGGAGGGCAAGAGACCCAGTACTTC. Its protein product is CASSVVGAGGQETQYF. Supplemented by reference TRBV9 and TRBJ2-5, the full variable domain reads DSGVTQTPKHLITATGQRVTLRCSPRSGDLSVYWYQQSLDQGLQFLIQYYNGEERAKGNILERFSAQQFPDLHSELNLSSLELGDSALYFCASSVVGAGGQETQYFGPGTRLLVL.

This chain uses TRBV4-1 with TRBJ2-7; 8 positions match TRBD2. This CDR3 spans 13 amino acids. Germline-derived CDR1 and CDR2 are MGHRA and YSYEKL. The V segment lost 3 bases and the J segment 8 bases; nucleotides outside the gene matches: 6. CDR3 region: CASSHREGYKQYF. DNA for the CDR3: TGCGCCAGCAGCCACCGGGAGGGTTACAAGCAGTACTTC.

The rearrangement links TRBV5-1 to TRBJ1-1; D is ambiguous. Trimming left V 4 bases short and J 1 base short, with 14 bases between. Germline V gives CDR1 SGHRS, CDR2 YFSETQ. CDR3 length: 15 amino acids. Here the CDR3 DNA reads TGCGCCAGCAGCCCGGGCGGCGGGTCGAACACTGAAGCTTTCTTT. Amino acids: CASSPGGGSNTEAFF.

The chain is built from TRBV6-1 and TRBJ2-7; no clear D. V dropped 7 bases and J dropped 6 bases, with 13 bases sitting between them. The germline CDR1 and CDR2 sequences are MNHNS and SASEGT. The CDR3 length is 12 residues. The CDR3 region has the DNA TGTGCCAGCAAGCCCCCCCTAAGCGAGCAGTACTTC. This codes for CASKPPLSEQYF.

The V call is TRBV19, the J call TRBJ2-1, with D tentatively TRBD1 (5 bases). Germline V gene lookup returns CDR1 LNHDA and CDR2 SQIVND (reference sequence). The V end was cut by 4 bases, the J end by 9 bases, with 10 bases between. The length of the CDR3 is 12 residues. The CDR3 reads CASSTIRAEQFF. CDR3 DNA: TGTGCCAGTAGTACGATCAGGGCTGAGCAGTTCTTC.